Below are 6 T cell receptor beta chains sequenced from a single sample in a study of T cells in Graves' hyperthyroidism and ophthalmopathy. Regions amplified from RNA transcripts were the TCR beta CDR3 regions. The HTBI primer set drove a first-round RT-PCR of the TCR CDR3. MiXCR was run by TCRdb on the multiplex PCR reads, yielding one entry per CDR3 protein. This table has around 370,000 distinct CDR3 sequences, around 18% appearing once. The sequenced material came from blood. The receptor set was obtained from a man younger than 35 with Graves' ophthalmopathy.

This chain joins TRBV19 and TRBJ2-7; D unclear. V lost 3 bases and J 7 bases, leaving 19 bases between the germline ends. The CDR3 sequence is 15 residues long. Germline CDR1 and CDR2: LNHDA and SQIVND (reference sequence). CDR3 in amino acids: CASSMGRLGSEEQYF. As DNA, the CDR3 is TGTGCCAGTAGTATGGGCCGATTAGGATCTGAGGAGCAGTACTTC.

This clonotype was counted between two and nine times. This rearrangement joins TRBV15 to TRBJ1-2; no reliable D call. CDR1 and CDR2 (germline): LNHNV, YYDKDF (reference sequence). The germline V and J ends were trimmed by 0 bases and 2 bases, with 13 bases remaining between them. This CDR3 comprises 16 residues. The CDR3 DNA reads TGTGCCACCAGCAGAGATCTGTTGGCGGGGAACTATGGCTACACCTTC. It specifies CATSRDLLAGNYGYTF. The full variable domain, rest sourced from reference TRBV15 and TRBJ1-2, is DAMVIQNPRYQVTQFGKPVTLSCSQTLNHNVMYWYQQKSSQAPKLLFHYYDKDFNNEADTPDNFQSRRPNTSFCFLDIRSPGLGDTAMYLCATSRDLLAGNYGYTFGSGTRLTVV.

This clonotype occurred a few times. The CDR3 DNA reads as TGTGCCAGCAGCTTACCATACGGGGGCACTTCACCCCTCCACTTT. Amino acid sequence: CASSLPYGGTSPLHF. The genes are TRBV7-2 and TRBJ1-6, with D possibly TRBD1 on 6 matching bases. The CDR3 loop spans 15 amino acids. Trimming removed 2 bases at V and 9 bases at J, with 14 bases between. CDR1 and CDR2 (germline): SGHTA, FQGNSA.

This clonotype has ten or more counts. The chain joins TRBV18 to TRBJ2-5; D is uncertain. Germline assignment: CDR1 KGHSH and CDR2 LQKENI. The CDR3 covers 15 residues. Trimming took 0 bases from V and 1 from J, leaving 9 bases between them. As DNA, the CDR3 is TGTGCCAGCTCACCACCTTCCGTGTTCCAAGAGACCCAGTACTTC. Translating it yields CASSPPSVFQETQYF.

This clonotype occurred a few times. The chain joins TRBV12-3 or TRBV12-4 to TRBJ2-2; 11 bases align to TRBD1. V gave up 6 bases and J gave up 5 bases; unmatched junction bases: 2. The CDR3 runs 14 residues. The CDR3 DNA reads TGTGCCAGCAGAGGGACAGGGGGGACCGGGGAGCTGTTTTTT. Translation gives CASRGTGGTGELFF.

This clonotype has more than one count but fewer than ten. The chain couples TRBV7-9 to TRBJ1-2, with 7 bases identical to TRBD1. Germline CDR1 and CDR2: SEHNR and FQNEAQ (reference sequence). The CDR3 runs 15 residues. After removal of 2 bases from V and 4 bases from J, the junction contained 7 bases not matched to a gene. The CDR3 region is CASSLMGGDSYGYTF. The CDR3 DNA reads TGTGCCAGCAGCTTAATGGGGGGGGACAGCTATGGCTACACCTTC.